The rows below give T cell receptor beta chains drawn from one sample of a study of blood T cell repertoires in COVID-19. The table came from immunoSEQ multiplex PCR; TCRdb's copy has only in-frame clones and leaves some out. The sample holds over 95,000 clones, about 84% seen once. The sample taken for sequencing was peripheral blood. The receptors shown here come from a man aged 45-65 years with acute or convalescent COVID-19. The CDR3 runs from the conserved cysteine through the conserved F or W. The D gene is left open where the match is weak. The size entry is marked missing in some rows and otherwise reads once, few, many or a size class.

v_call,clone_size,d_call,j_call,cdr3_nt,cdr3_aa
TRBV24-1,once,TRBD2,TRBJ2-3,TGTGCCACTAGCCGGCATTCTAGCGGGGGGGCGAACACGCAGTATTTT,CATSRHSSGGANTQYF
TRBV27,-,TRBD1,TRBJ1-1,TGTGCCAGCAGTTTATCGGGACAGATGAACACTGAAGCTTTCTTT,CASSLSGQMNTEAFF
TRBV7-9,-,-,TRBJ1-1,TGTGCCAGCAGCGGATACAGCCTTAACACTGAAGCTTTCTTT,CASSGYSLNTEAFF
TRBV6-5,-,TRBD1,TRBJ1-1,TGTGCCAGCACCGGGGGGGACAGGGGCACTGAAGCTTTCTTT,CASTGGDRGTEAFF
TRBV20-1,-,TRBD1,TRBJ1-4,TGCAGTGCTAGTGGAGCCGACAGGGGTGGAGAAAAACTGTTTTTT,CSASGADRGGEKLFF
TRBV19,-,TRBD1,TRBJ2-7,TGTGCCAGTAGTACAACACCAAGGACAGGTGGGGACGAGCAGTACTTC,CASSTTPRTGGDEQYF
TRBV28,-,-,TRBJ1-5,TGTGCCAGCAGTTTGGGTGCAGGTTATCAGCCCCAGCATTTT,CASSLGAGYQPQHF
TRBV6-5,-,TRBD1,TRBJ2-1,TGTGCCAGCAGTAGAGGGGACAGGGGAAAGCAGTTCTTC,CASSRGDRGKQFF
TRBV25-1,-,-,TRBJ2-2,TGTGCCAGCACCCCTAGTGGGTACACCGGGGAGCTGTTTTTT,CASTPSGYTGELFF
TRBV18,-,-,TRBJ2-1,TGTGCCAGCTCACCACTAAAATCCTACAATGAGCAGTTCTTC,CASSPLKSYNEQFF